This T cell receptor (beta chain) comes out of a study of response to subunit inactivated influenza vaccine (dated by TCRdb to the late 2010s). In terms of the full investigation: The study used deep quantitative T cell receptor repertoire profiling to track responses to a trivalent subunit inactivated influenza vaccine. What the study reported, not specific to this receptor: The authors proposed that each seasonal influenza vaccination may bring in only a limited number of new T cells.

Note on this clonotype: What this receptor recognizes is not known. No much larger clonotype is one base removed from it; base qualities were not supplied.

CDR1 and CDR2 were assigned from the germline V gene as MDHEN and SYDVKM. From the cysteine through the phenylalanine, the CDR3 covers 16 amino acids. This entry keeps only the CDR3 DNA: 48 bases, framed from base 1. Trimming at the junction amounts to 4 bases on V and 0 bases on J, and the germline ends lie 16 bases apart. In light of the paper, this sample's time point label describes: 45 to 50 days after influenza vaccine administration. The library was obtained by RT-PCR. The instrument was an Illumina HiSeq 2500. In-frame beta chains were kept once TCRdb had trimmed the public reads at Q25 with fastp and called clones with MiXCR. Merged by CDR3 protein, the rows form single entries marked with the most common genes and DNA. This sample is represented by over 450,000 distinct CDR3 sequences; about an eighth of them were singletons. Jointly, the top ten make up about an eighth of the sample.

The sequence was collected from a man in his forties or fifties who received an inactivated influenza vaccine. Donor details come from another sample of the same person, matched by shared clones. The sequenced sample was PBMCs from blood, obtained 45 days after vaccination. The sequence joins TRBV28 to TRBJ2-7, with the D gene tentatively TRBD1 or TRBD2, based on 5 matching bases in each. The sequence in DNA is TGTGCCAGCAGTTCCCCTGCGGCAGGGAGCTCCTACGAGCAGTACTTC. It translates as CASSSPAAGSSYEQYF.